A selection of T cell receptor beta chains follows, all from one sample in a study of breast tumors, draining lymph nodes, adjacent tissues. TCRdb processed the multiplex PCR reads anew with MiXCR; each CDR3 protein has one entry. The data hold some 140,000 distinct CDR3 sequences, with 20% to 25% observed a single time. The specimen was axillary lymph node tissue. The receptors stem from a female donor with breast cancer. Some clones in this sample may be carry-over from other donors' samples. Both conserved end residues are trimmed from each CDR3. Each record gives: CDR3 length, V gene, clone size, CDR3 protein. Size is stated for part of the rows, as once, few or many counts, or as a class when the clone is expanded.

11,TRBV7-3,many,ASSRTQYNEQF
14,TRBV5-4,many,ASSSGQGTNTGELF
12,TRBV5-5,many,ASRSTGHSAPLH
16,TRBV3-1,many,ASSQGGIAGSNTDTQY
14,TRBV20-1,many,SATDRGKGGGEKLF
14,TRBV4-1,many,ASSQVTSGLSYEQY
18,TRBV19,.,ASSISGTGARSDSGNTIY
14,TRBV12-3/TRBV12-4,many,ASSPGLANQPYEQY
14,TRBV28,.,ASSPLGSGSSNEQF
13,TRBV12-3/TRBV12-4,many,ASSLAQGVNYEQY
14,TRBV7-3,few,ASSLKGGQGTGELF
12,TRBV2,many,ASSDQTGNEKLF
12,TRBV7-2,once,ASSLNRMNTEAF
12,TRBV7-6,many,ASRNDKNTGELF
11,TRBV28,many,ASTPPGGVTQY
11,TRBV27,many,ASSLYRGQPQH
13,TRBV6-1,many,ASKRQGVYNSPLH
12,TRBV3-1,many,ASSQGGQGGEQY
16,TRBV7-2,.,ASSLEGELARRRETQY
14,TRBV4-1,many,ASSQENGRGTDTQY